The source of this T cell receptor (beta chain) is a study of Ad26.COV2.S vaccination and SARS-CoV-2 variants (dated by TCRdb to about 2021). For context, the study as a whole: Donors in the vaccine arm were drawn from COV1001, a multicentre, randomized, double-blind, placebo-controlled phase I-IIa trial testing Ad26.COV2.S in healthy adults. TCRbeta repertoire sequencing served as the tool for gauging how specific and how broad the SARS-CoV-2-reactive T cell receptors were following Ad26.COV2.S vaccination. Trial participants were randomized into five groups of five, in which low-dose or high-dose Ad26.COV2.S was given once or twice, or placebo was given on both occasions. Ad26.COV2.S was given intramuscularly at 5x10^10 or 1x10^11 viral particles, as a single shot or as two shots 56 days apart. The TCR-sequenced set comprised approximately 32 samples: some 20 Ad26.COV2.S vaccine recipients, 5 placebo recipients and 8 SARS-CoV-2 convalescent individuals. Throughout the experiments and outcome assessment, investigators stayed blinded to trial group allocation. Summary of the overall study and its limitations: According to the authors, total T cell responses may have been underestimated by the TCR breadth and depth analyses. The study was not powered for comparison of responses between vaccine doses or regimens. After vaccination, spike-specific CD8+ and CD4+ T cell responses were reported to show substantial breadth. Ad26.COV2.S recipients had higher spike-specific TCR breadth than placebo recipients (P = 0.0014). Vaccine and placebo recipients had comparable non-spike TCR breadth, which fits with the vaccine containing only spike.

The germline V gene encodes CDR1 PRHDT and CDR2 FYEKMQ (reference sequence). The CDR3 covers 13 residues, taking in both the cysteine and the phenylalanine. Kept here is only the CDR3 DNA, which spans 39 bases and is read in frame from base 1. The junction carries 3 bases between V and J, which are trimmed by 2 bases and 0 bases respectively. A note on this clone: What antigen it recognizes has not been identified. No qualities accompany the bases; no much larger clone lies one base away.

The sample's treatment or condition label is to be understood as: some 20 received Ad26.COV2.S at low or high dose, single or two shots; about five received placebo; per-sample allocation not given. Repertoires of vaccine and placebo recipients were sequenced from samples collected on day 63 after the first injection. Cohort 1b enrolled 20 to 30 adults aged 18-55 years at a single site in Boston, USA, between 29 July and 7 August 2020. Ad26.COV2.S was a replication-incompetent adenovirus type 26 vector that expressed a prefusion-stabilized SARS-CoV-2 spike protein derived from the original Wuhan strain. The immunoSEQ Assay was used to sequence TCRbeta CDR3 regions. After extraction, genomic DNA underwent amplification by bias-controlled multiplex PCR, followed by high-throughput sequencing. In the source study's methods: To quantify the absolute abundance of each unique TCRbeta CDR3 region, sequences were collapsed and filtered. T cell fraction was estimated by normalizing TCRbeta template counts to usable DNA, which was measured by amplifying reference genes present in all nucleated cells. Repertoire TCRs were annotated as SARS-CoV-2-specific by exact matching of V gene, CDR3 amino acid sequence and J gene to a known reactive TCR set. MIRA supplied the reference SARS-CoV-2 TCR set, which was filtered for enrichment in COVID-19-positive ImmuneCODE repertoires so that public or cross-reactive TCRs were removed. Using the MIRA antigens, annotated TCRs were further analysed by specific ORF or by position within an ORF. Depth was the summed frequency of annotated unique rearrangements, while breadth was defined as annotated unique rearrangements over total unique productive rearrangements. Group comparisons of TCR breadth used two-sided Wilcoxon rank-sum tests. Sourced from immuneACCESS, this table was stored by TCRdb with only in-frame sequences that have V and J called. A share of the clones is absent; for the studies checked, an unresolved V gene accounts for under half, and the remainder has no known explanation. V, J and clone size reflect that table, while D and trimming were determined from the DNA. The table for this sample lists about 280,000 clones; about 89% of them were counted only once. Jointly, the top ten make up more than 2.5% of the sample.

Sequenced here: peripheral blood, sampled in a trial of Ad26.COV2.S vaccine versus placebo. This receptor was identified in a person between 18 and 65 years old who received the Ad26.COV2.S COVID-19 vaccine or a placebo. The V and J segments used are TRBV13 and TRBJ2-3; the D gene is not confidently resolved. Here is the DNA: TGTGCCAGCAGCTTACGAAGCACAGATACGCAGTATTTT. This translates into CASSLRSTDTQYF.